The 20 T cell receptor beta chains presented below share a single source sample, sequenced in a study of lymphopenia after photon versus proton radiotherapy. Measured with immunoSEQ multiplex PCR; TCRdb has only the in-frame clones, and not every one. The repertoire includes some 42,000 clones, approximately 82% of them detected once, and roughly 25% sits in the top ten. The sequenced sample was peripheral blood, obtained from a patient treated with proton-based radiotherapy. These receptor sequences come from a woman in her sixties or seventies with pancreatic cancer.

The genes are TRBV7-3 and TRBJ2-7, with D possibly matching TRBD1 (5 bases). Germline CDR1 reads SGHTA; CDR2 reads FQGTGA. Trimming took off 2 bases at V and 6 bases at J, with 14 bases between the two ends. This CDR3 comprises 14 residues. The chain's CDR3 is CASSLAQGVGEQYF. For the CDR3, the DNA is TGTGCCAGCAGCTTAGCCCAGGGCGTAGGCGAGCAGTACTTC.

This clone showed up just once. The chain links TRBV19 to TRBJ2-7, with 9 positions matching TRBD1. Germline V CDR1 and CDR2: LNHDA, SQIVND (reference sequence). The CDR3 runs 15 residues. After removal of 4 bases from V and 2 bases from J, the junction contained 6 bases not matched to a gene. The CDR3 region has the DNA TGTGCCAGTAGTACCCAGGACAGGGGAACCTACGAGCAGTACTTC. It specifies CASSTQDRGTYEQYF.

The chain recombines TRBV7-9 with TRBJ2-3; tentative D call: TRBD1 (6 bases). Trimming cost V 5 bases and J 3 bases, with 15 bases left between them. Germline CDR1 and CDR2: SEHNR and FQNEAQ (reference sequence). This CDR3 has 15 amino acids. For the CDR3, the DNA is TGTGCCAGCAGCCGGACAGTAGAAGGGACAGATACGCAGTATTTT. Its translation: CASSRTVEGTDTQYF. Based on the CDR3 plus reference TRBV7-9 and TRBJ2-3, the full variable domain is DTGVSQNPRHKITKRGQNVTFRCDPISEHNRLYWYRQTLGQGPEFLTYFQNEAQLEKSRLLSDRFSAERPKGSFSTLEIQRTEQGDSAMYLCASSRTVEGTDTQYFGPGTRLTVL.

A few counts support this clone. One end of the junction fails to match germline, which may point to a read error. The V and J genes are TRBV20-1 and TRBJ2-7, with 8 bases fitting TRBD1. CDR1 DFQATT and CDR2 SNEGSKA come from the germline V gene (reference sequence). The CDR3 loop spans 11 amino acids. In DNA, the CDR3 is TGCAGTGCTAAACGGGACAGGATAGACCACTTC. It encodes CSAKRDRIDHF.

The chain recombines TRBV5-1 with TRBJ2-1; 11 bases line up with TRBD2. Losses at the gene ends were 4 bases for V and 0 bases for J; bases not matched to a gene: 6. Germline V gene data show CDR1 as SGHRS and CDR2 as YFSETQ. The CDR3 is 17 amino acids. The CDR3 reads CASSTGTSGLSYNEQFF. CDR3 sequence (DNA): TGCGCCAGCAGCACAGGGACTAGCGGACTCTCCTACAATGAGCAGTTCTTC.

The CDR3 DNA sequence: TGTGCCAGCAGCTTCCAACACAGGACGGACACCTACGAGCAGTACTTC. Residues: CASSFQHRTDTYEQYF. The rearrangement uses TRBV7-2 and TRBJ2-7, with D possibly TRBD1 on 5 matching bases. The V and J ends lost 3 bases and 2 bases respectively, with 17 bases between them. This CDR3 has 16 amino acids. Germline lookup yields CDR1 SGHTA and CDR2 FQGNSA.

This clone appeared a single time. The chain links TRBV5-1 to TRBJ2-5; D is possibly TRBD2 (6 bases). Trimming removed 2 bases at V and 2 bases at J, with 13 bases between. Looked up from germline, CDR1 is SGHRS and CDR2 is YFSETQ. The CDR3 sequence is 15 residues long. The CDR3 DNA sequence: TGCGCCAGCAGCTTCGGGGGAGGTCTACAAGAGACCCAGTACTTC. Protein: CASSFGGGLQETQYF.

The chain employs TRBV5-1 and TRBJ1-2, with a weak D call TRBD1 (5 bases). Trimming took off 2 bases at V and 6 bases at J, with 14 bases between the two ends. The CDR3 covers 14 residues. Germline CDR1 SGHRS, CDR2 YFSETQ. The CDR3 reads CASSFRDGSDGYTF. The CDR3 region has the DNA TGCGCCAGCAGCTTCCGGGACGGTTCCGATGGCTACACCTTC.

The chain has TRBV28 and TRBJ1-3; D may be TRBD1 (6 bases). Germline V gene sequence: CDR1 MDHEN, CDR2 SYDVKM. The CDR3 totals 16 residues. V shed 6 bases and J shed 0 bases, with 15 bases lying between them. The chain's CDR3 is CASRGEGVPSGNTIYF. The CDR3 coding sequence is TGTGCCAGCAGAGGCGAGGGGGTACCCTCTGGAAACACCATATATTTT.

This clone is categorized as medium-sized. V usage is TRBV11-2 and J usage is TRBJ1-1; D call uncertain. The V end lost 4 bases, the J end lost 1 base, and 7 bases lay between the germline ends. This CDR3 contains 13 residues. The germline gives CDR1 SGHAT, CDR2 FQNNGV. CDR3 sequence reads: CASSSGQNTEAFF. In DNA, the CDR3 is TGTGCCAGCAGCTCCGGCCAGAACACTGAAGCTTTCTTT.

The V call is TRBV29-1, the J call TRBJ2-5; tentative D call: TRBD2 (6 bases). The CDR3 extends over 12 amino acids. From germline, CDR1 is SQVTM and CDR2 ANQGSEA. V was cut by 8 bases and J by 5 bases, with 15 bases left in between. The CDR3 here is CSRGTSSETQYF. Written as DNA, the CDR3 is TGCAGCAGGGGAACTAGCAGCGAGACCCAGTACTTC.

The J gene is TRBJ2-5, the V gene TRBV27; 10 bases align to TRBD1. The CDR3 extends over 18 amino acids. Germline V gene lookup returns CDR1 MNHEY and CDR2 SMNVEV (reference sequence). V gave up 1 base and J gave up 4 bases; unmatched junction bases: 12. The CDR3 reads CASSLLGDRGRRGETQYF. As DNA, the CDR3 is TGTGCCAGCAGTTTATTAGGAGACAGGGGGCGGCGTGGAGAGACCCAGTACTTC.

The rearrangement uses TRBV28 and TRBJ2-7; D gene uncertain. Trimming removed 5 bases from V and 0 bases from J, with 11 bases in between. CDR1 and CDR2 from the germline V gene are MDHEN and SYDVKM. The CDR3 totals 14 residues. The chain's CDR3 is CASSTAERSYEQYF. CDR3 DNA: TGTGCCAGCAGTACTGCGGAGCGCTCCTACGAGCAGTACTTC.

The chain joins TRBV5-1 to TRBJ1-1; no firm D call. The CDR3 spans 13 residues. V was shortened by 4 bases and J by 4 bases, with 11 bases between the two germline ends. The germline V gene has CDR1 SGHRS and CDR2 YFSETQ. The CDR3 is CASSPVSGTEAFF. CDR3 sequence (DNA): TGCGCCAGCAGCCCTGTGTCGGGCACTGAAGCTTTCTTT.

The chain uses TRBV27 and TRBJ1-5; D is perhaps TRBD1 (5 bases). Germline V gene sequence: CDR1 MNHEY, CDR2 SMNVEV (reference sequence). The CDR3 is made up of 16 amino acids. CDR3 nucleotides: TGTGACATACCGGGACGGAGGCCATATAGCAATCAGCCCCAGCATTTT. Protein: CDIPGRRPYSNQPQHF.

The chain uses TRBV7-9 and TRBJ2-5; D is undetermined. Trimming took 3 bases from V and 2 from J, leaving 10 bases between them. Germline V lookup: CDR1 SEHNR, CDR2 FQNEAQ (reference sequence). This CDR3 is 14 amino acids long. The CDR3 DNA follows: TGTGCCAGCAGCTTTTACAGCCAACAAGAGACCCAGTACTTC. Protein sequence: CASSFYSQQETQYF.

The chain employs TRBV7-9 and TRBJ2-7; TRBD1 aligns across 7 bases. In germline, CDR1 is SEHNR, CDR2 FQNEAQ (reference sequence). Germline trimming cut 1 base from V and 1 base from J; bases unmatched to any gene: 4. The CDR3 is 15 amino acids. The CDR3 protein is CASSLGQGVSYEQYF. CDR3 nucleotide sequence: TGTGCCAGCAGCTTAGGACAGGGTGTTTCCTACGAGCAGTACTTC.

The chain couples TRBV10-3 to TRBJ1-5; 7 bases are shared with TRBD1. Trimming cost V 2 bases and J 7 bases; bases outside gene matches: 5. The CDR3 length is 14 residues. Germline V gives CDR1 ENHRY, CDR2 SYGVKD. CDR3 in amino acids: CAISEDRGQQPQHF. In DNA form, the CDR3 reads TGTGCCATCAGTGAGGATAGGGGGCAACAGCCCCAGCATTTT.

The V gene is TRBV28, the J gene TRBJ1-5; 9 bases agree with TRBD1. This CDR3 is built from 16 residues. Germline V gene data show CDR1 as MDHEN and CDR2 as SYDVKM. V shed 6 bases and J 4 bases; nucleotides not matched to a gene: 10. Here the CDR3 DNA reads TGTGCCAGCAGGTTACAGGGGGCCGGTCCGAATCAGCCCCAGCATTTT. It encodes CASRLQGAGPNQPQHF.

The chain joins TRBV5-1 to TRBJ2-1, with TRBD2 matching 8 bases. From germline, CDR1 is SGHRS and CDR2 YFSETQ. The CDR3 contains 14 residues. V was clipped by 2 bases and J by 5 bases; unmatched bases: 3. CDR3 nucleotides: TGCGCCAGCAGCTTAAGCGGGAGTAACAATGAGCAGTTCTTC. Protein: CASSLSGSNNEQFF.